The 3 T cell receptor beta chains given below trace back to one sample, sequenced in a study of neurological immune-mediated disorders. TCRdb reprocessed the 5' RACE reads via MiXCR and lists one record per CDR3 protein. Of about 50,000 distinct CDR3 sequences listed, 7% to 10% are singletons. Time point indicated: longitudinal time-point 3. The material sequenced was PBMCs. These TCRs come from a woman aged 40 to 50 in good health.

This clonotype was seen repeatedly, ten times or more. The CDR3 is CASSPDRNQPQHF. The CDR3 nucleotides are TGTGCCAGCAGCCCCGACAGGAATCAGCCCCAGCATTTT. J is TRBJ1-5 and V is TRBV7-2; the D gene is possibly TRBD1 (6 bases). V was shortened by 5 bases and J by 4 bases, with 9 bases between the two germline ends. The CDR3 contains 13 residues. Germline V lookup: CDR1 SGHTA, CDR2 FQGNSA.

Many counts were recorded for this clonotype. The CDR3 reads CASSRAWGQGNQPQHF. The CDR3 DNA follows: TGTGCCAGCAGTCGCGCTTGGGGCCAGGGCAATCAGCCCCAGCATTTT. The chain uses TRBV12-3 or TRBV12-4 and TRBJ1-5; TRBD1 might be the D (5 bases). Trimming removed 5 bases from V and 2 bases from J, with 16 bases in between. CDR3 size: 16 residues.

There are many counts of this clonotype. The V gene is TRBV7-3, the J gene TRBJ1-1; 7 bases are shared with TRBD1. The V gene's germline CDR1 is SGHTA and CDR2 FQGTGA. V lost 5 bases and J lost 10; bases outside the gene matches: 10. The CDR3 length is 13 residues. As DNA, the CDR3 is TGTGCCAGCAGCCCTGACAGGGCGGTAGTAGCTTTCTTT. Protein product: CASSPDRAVVAFF.